This T cell receptor (beta chain) originates from a study of cytomegalovirus exposure and HLA in healthy donors. Points from the study as a whole: The authors judged a highly shared variant cluster likely a sequencing artifact. It was reported in a later analysis that an Asian-associated ancestry cluster showed fewer N-insertions than the approximately 670-donor mean.

Details on this clone: The antigen remains unidentified.

The primer mix had 60 Vbeta and 13 Jbeta primers. Profiling relied on immunoSEQ multiplex PCR, and the TCRdb table lists in-frame clones only, not all of them. In the table there are 160,000 or so clones, roughly 87% of which are singletons. Sequences were obtained from PBMCs. This clonotype was sampled from a man over 45 in good health and CMV-seropositive.

The CDR3 sequence is CASSSPTRTGGYEQYF. The CDR3 DNA reads as TGTGCCAGCAGCTCGCCGACCAGGACAGGGGGTTACGAGCAGTACTTC. The J gene is TRBJ2-7, the V gene TRBV5-4, with TRBD1 matching over 10 bases. The CDR3 contains 16 residues. The ends lost 3 bases at V and 4 bases at J; junction bases unmatched: 10. Per germline, CDR1 SGHNT and CDR2 YYREEE (reference sequence).